This T cell receptor (beta chain) was identified during a study of blood T cell repertoires in COVID-19. Profiling relied on immunoSEQ multiplex PCR, and the TCRdb table lists in-frame clones only, not all of them. This table holds over 100,000 clones, 75% to 95% found once. The CDR3 is made up of 12 amino acids. Between the trimmed V and J ends, which lost 5 bases and 12 bases, there was a span of 14 bases. Germline CDR1 SNHLY, CDR2 FYNNEI. The V gene is TRBV2, the J gene TRBJ2-1; maybe TRBD1 (6 bases). Sequenced input: peripheral blood. The sequence came from a human donor in a cohort sampled during active COVID-19. Written as DNA, the CDR3 is TGTGCCAGCAGTAAACAGGGTTTGGTGCAGTTCTTC. This translates into CASSKQGLVQFF.